A single sample gave rise to the 3 T cell receptor beta chains below, sequenced in a study of cytomegalovirus exposure and HLA in healthy donors. The study ran its PCR with 60 Vbeta and 13 Jbeta primers. TCRdb's table, derived via immunoSEQ multiplex PCR, lists solely in-frame clones and lacks some. The sample lists roughly 160,000 clones; over 75% were seen once. The sequencing sample was made of PBMCs. The receptor source for this set is a man aged 35 to 55 in good health and CMV-seronegative.

The V call is TRBV5-4, the J call TRBJ2-3, with unresolved D. The CDR3 runs 15 residues. Germline values: CDR1 SGHNT, CDR2 YYREEE (reference sequence). V was cut by 4 bases and J by 4 bases, with 16 bases left in between. In DNA, the CDR3 is TGTGCCAGCAGCCCATCCCGTAGTGTCGCAGATACGCAGTATTTT. Protein sequence: CASSPSRSVADTQYF.

The chain is built from TRBV7-6 and TRBJ2-5, with 9 bases fitting TRBD2. The germline V gene encodes CDR1 SGHVS and CDR2 FNYEAQ. The CDR3 extends over 15 amino acids. V lost 2 bases, J lost 2 bases, and 3 bases stayed unmatched. CDR3 amino acids: CASSLSGGTQETQYF. The DNA of the CDR3 is TGTGCCAGCAGCTTAAGCGGGGGGACTCAAGAGACCCAGTACTTC.

The V call is TRBV5-8, the J call TRBJ2-7; 8 bases fit TRBD1. Germline V CDR1 and CDR2: SGHTS, YDEGEE. The CDR3 has 15 residues. The V and J ends lost 1 base and 2 bases, in that order; junction bases with no gene match: 5. The CDR3 region has the DNA TGTGCCAGCAGCTTGCCAACAGGGGGAACCTACGAGCAGTACTTC. Translated, it gives CASSLPTGGTYEQYF.